This TCR beta chain was recovered during a study of cytomegalovirus exposure and HLA in healthy donors. About the study: Later analysis reported that the roughly 120 validation repertoires shared the platform of the approximately 670 first-cohort repertoires.

Study results and limitations: The study recorded fewer than 200 TCR beta chains that were cytomegalovirus-associated.

V gave up 9 bases and J gave up 3 bases; unmatched junction bases: 3. The CDR3 sequence is 12 residues long. From germline, CDR1 is MNHEY and CDR2 SMNVEV (reference sequence). Among the approximately 110 subjects of the validation cohort, separate from the approximately 700-subject first cohort, were the donors. Comment on this clone: Antigen specificity is unknown.

Only in-frame clones appear in the TCRdb table, and some are missing; sequencing was by immunoSEQ multiplex PCR. Of about 120,000 clones listed, 70% to 90% are singletons. This sequence originates from a woman in her late teens or twenties in good health and CMV-seropositive. The source material was PBMCs. The chain links TRBV27 to TRBJ2-7; 9 bases fit TRBD1. CDR3 nucleotides: TGTGCCAGACAGGGGGCCTTCTACGAGCAGTACTTC. It translates to CARQGAFYEQYF.